A selection of T cell receptor beta chains follows, all from one sample in a study of blood T cell repertoires in COVID-19. Profiling relied on immunoSEQ multiplex PCR, and the TCRdb table lists in-frame clones only, not all of them. The top ten hold around 4% of the sample, which has about 240,000 clones, roughly 91% seen once. Sequencing was performed on PBMCs or T cells enriched from blood (not recorded which). These receptor sequences come from a woman in her twenties or thirties who had recovered from COVID-19. Each CDR3 is given with its conserved first and last residue. A D gene is named only where the DNA matches it firmly. Clone size is given for some rows only: seen once, a few or many times, or a class if the clone is expanded.

many | TRBJ1-1 | TRBV11-1 | TRBD1 | TGTGCCAGCAGCTCTCAGGGGGCTCGGGACACTGAAGCTTTCTTT | CASSSQGARDTEAFF
NA | TRBJ2-1 | TRBV6-1 | TRBD1 | TGTGCCAGCAGTGAAGGGACAGGGCCGTACAATGAGCAGTTCTTC | CASSEGTGPYNEQFF
NA | TRBJ2-5 | TRBV5-6 | NA | TGTGCCAGCAGCTTGGGGGGGCGCTTGGAGACCCAGTACTTC | CASSLGGRLETQYF
NA | TRBJ1-5 | TRBV10-3 | NA | TGTGCCACGCGGACAAGCGTAGTGGGCAATCAGCCCCAGCATTTT | CATRTSVVGNQPQHF
few | TRBJ2-2 | TRBV27 | NA | TGTGCCTCTAAAACCGGGACTTCTCTGACCGGGGAGCTGTTTTTT | CASKTGTSLTGELFF
NA | TRBJ1-4 | TRBV5-5 | NA | TGTGCCAGCAGCATAGGACAGTTTAATGAAAAACTGTTTTTT | CASSIGQFNEKLFF
NA | TRBJ2-6 | TRBV15 | NA | TGTGCCACCAGCGTGAGGTCTGGGGCCAACGTCCTGACTTTC | CATSVRSGANVLTF
NA | TRBJ1-2 | TRBV7-8 | TRBD1 | TGTGCCAGCAGCCCGACGACAGGGTATGGCTACACCTTC | CASSPTTGYGYTF
NA | TRBJ2-7 | TRBV5-8 | NA | TGTGCCAGCAGCATCTCGGGATCCGAGCAGTACTTC | CASSISGSEQYF
NA | TRBJ2-6 | TRBV5-1 | NA | TGCGCCCTTAGGAATCCACAGGGCAAGCGCTCTGGGGCCAACGTCCTGACTTTC | CALRNPQGKRSGANVLTF
NA | TRBJ2-2 | TRBV5-4 | NA | TGTGCCAGCAGCTTGCGCAGGGAATACACCGGGGAGCTGTTTTTT | CASSLRREYTGELFF
few | TRBJ1-1 | TRBV5-1 | NA | TGCGCCAGCAGCCCCCGGGAGGGGGGAACTGAAGCTTTCTTT | CASSPREGGTEAFF
NA | TRBJ2-3 | TRBV7-3 | NA | TGTGCCAGCAGCTTATCAAGCGGGAGCACAGATACGCAGTATTTT | CASSLSSGSTDTQYF
NA | TRBJ2-1 | TRBV4-1 | TRBD2 | TGCGCCAGCAGCCAAGTAGCGGGGGGGAATGAGCAGTTCTTC | CASSQVAGGNEQFF
few | TRBJ1-1 | TRBV6-2/TRBV6-3 | NA | TGTGCCAGCAGTTGGGGGCCGAGCACTGAAGCTTTCTTT | CASSWGPSTEAFF
NA | TRBJ2-1 | TRBV7-3 | TRBD1 | TGTGCCAGCAGCTTAAGGAAGGGGACAGGTAACAATGAGCAGTTCTTC | CASSLRKGTGNNEQFF